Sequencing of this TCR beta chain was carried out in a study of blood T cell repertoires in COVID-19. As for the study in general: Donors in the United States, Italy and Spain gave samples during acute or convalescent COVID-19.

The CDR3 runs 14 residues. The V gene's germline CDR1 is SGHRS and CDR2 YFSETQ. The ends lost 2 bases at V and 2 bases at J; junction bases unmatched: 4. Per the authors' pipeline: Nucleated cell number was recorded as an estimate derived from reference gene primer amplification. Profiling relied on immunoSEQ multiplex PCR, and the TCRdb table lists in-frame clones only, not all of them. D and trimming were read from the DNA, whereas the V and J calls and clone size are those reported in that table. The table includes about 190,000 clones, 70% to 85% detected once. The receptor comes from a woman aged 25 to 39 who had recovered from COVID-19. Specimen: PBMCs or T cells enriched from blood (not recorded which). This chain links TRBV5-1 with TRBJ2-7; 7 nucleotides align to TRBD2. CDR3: CASSLVSGPYEQYF. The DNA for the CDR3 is TGCGCCAGCAGCTTAGTTAGCGGGCCCTACGAGCAGTACTTC. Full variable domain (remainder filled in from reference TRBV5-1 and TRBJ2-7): KAGVTQTPRYLIKTRGQQVTLSCSPISGHRSVSWYQQTPGQGLQFLFEYFSETQRNKGNFPGRFSGRQFSNSRSEMNVSTLELGDSALYLCASSLVSGPYEQYFGPGTRLTVT.